This T cell receptor (beta chain) stems from a study of blood T cell repertoires in COVID-19. Profiled with immunoSEQ multiplex PCR; TCRdb holds only in-frame clones, not every one. The repertoire consists of 200,000 to 250,000 clones, with 90% occurring once and the leading ten covering around 16%. Losses at the gene ends were 0 bases for V and 1 base for J; bases not matched to a gene: 6. CDR3 length: 18 amino acids. Germline lookup yields CDR1 SGHNT and CDR2 YYREEE (reference sequence). V usage is TRBV5-4 and J usage is TRBJ1-3, with 11 bases aligning to TRBD1. The sequenced sample was PBMCs or T cells enriched from blood (not recorded which). The TCR was taken from a man aged 25-45 years who had been exposed to COVID-19. The CDR3 DNA reads as TGTGCCAGCAGCTTGGGAGGACAGGGGGCTTTGTCTGGAAACACCATATATTTT. Its translation: CASSLGGQGALSGNTIYF.